This T cell receptor beta chain was obtained from a study of cytomegalovirus exposure and HLA in healthy donors. The PCR had 60 Vbeta and 13 Jbeta primers. TCRdb's copy holds only in-frame clones and misses some; the assay was immunoSEQ multiplex PCR. The sample lists around 190,000 clones; roughly 82% were seen once. The CDR3 sequence is 18 residues long. V was clipped by 0 bases and J by 8 bases; unmatched bases: 10. Germline V gives CDR1 LNHNV, CDR2 YYDKDF (reference sequence). The chain is built from TRBV15 and TRBJ1-4; 12 bases are shared with TRBD1. This clonotype originated in a woman aged 50 to 65 in good health and CMV-seronegative. Sequencing was carried out using PBMCs. The CDR3 protein is CATSREIGTGGMSEKLFF. In DNA form, the CDR3 reads TGTGCCACCAGCAGAGAGATAGGGACAGGGGGCATGAGCGAAAAACTGTTTTTT.